One sample yielded the 14 T cell receptor beta chains listed below, sequenced in a study of response to subunit inactivated influenza vaccine. TCRdb re-analysed the RT-PCR reads in MiXCR, keeping a single row per CDR3 protein. The repertoire consists of about 530,000 distinct CDR3 sequences, with 13% occurring once and the leading ten covering roughly 13%. The specimen comprised PBMCs from blood, sampled roughly 48 days after vaccination. Receptor source: a man between 50 and 59 years old who received an inactivated influenza vaccine.

The sample holds a few counts of this clonotype. V and J are TRBV4-2 and TRBJ2-7; 14 bases match TRBD2. V shed 4 bases, J shed 3 bases, and the junction held 11 bases outside the gene matches. CDR1 and CDR2 from the germline V gene are LGHNA and YNFKEQ. CDR3 size: 18 residues. The CDR3 DNA reads TGTGCCAGCAGCCGATCCGGGACTAGCGGGGGCCCCAACTACGAGCAGTACTTC. It encodes CASSRSGTSGGPNYEQYF.

V is TRBV5-5 and J is TRBJ2-5; TRBD1 matches at 7 bases. CDR3 size: 14 residues. The germline CDR1 and CDR2 sequences are SGHKS and YYEKEE (reference sequence). V lost 2 bases and J lost 3; bases outside the gene matches: 4. The CDR3 DNA reads as TGTGCCAGCAGCTTTGACAGGGCGGAAGAGACCCAGTACTTC. Amino acid sequence: CASSFDRAEETQYF.

This clonotype has just a few counts. This chain links TRBV7-9 with TRBJ2-5; 9 bases align to TRBD2. Trimming at V came to 4 bases and at J to 7 bases, leaving 13 bases not matched to a gene. CDR3 size: 16 residues. Looked up from germline, CDR1 is SEHNR and CDR2 is FQNEAQ (reference sequence). The CDR3 reads CASSSTSGRPGVTQYF. DNA for the CDR3: TGTGCCAGCAGCTCCACAAGCGGGAGGCCCGGGGTGACCCAGTACTTC.

The chain joins TRBV12-3 or TRBV12-4 to TRBJ2-7, with a tentative D call TRBD1 (6 bases). Trimming took 3 bases from V and 5 from J, leaving 14 bases between them. This CDR3 is 14 amino acids long. In DNA form, the CDR3 reads TGTGCCAGCAGTTTCAGGGGTGATATCGACGAGCAGTACTTC. It encodes CASSFRGDIDEQYF.

In its sample, this clonotype was seen many times. The chain recombines TRBV25-1 with TRBJ1-2, with D hard to call. Trimming cost V 9 bases and J 5 bases, with 10 bases left between them. The CDR3 runs 11 residues. The germline gives CDR1 MGHDK, CDR2 SYGVNS. The CDR3 reads CASTTGYGYTF. The CDR3 DNA reads TGTGCCAGTACAACGGGATATGGCTACACCTTC.

This clonotype was recorded only once. The chain has TRBV4-3 and TRBJ2-2; tentatively, D is TRBD2 (5 bases). This CDR3 contains 17 residues. Trimming took 2 bases from V and 4 from J, leaving 17 bases between them. Germline V gene lookup returns CDR1 LGHNA and CDR2 YSLEER. The CDR3 DNA reads as TGCGCCAGCAGCCAACCCACGAGCGGAAAACTCACCGGGGAGCTGTTTTTT. This encodes CASSQPTSGKLTGELFF.

Ten or more counts support this clonotype. The J gene is TRBJ2-7, the V gene TRBV5-5; D possibly corresponds to TRBD1 (6 bases). Trimming cost V 2 bases and J 5 bases, with 14 bases left between them. Germline V gives CDR1 SGHKS, CDR2 YYEKEE (reference sequence). This CDR3 has 14 residues. CDR3 nucleotides: TGTGCCAGCAGCTTCAGTCAGGGGAACAACGAGCAGTACTTC. This encodes CASSFSQGNNEQYF.

This chain uses TRBV7-9 with TRBJ2-7; 10 positions agree with TRBD1. With V trimmed by 5 bases and J by 6 bases, 13 bases remained unmatched. In germline, CDR1 is SEHNR, CDR2 FQNEAQ (reference sequence). The length of the CDR3 is 16 residues. CDR3 nucleotides: TGTGCCAGCAGCCCAAGGTGGGACAGGGGTTCGTCCGAGCAGTACTTC. This sequence encodes CASSPRWDRGSSEQYF.

This clonotype has only a few counts. This rearrangement joins TRBV15 to TRBJ2-1; D could derive from TRBD1 or TRBD2 (6 bases each). The V end lost 4 bases, the J end lost 8 bases, and 18 bases lay between the germline ends. Germline CDR1 is LNHNV and CDR2 is YYDKDF (reference sequence). The CDR3 is made up of 15 amino acids. The CDR3 sequence is CATSKELNRDYEQFF. The CDR3 region has the DNA TGTGCCACCAGCAAGGAATTGAACAGGGACTATGAGCAGTTCTTC.

This clonotype was detected a few times. This sequence joins TRBV6-2 or TRBV6-3 and TRBJ2-5; D uncertain. CDR1 and CDR2 (germline): MNHEY, SVGEGT. With 2 bases removed from V and 5 bases from J, the gap between germline ends came to 12 bases. The CDR3 is 14 amino acids. The CDR3: CASSYPGLGETQYF. The CDR3 bases are TGTGCCAGCAGTTACCCTGGCCTCGGGGAGACCCAGTACTTC.

The CDR3 protein is CASSYDRENEQFF. Here the CDR3 DNA reads TGTGCCAGCAGTTACGACAGGGAAAATGAGCAGTTCTTC. V and J are TRBV6-5 and TRBJ2-1, with 7 bases matching TRBD1. J lost 7 bases, V lost 2 bases, and 2 bases had no gene match. The CDR3 runs 13 residues. Germline CDR1 reads MNHEY; CDR2 reads SVGAGI.

J is TRBJ1-1 and V is TRBV10-3, with no clear D. Germline loops: CDR1 ENHRY, CDR2 SYGVKD. The CDR3 consists of 14 residues. Trimming removed 7 bases at V and 0 bases at J, with 12 bases between. CDR3 sequence: CAITPALLNTEAFF. The CDR3 DNA reads as TGTGCCATCACCCCGGCCCTCTTGAACACTGAAGCTTTCTTT.

This clonotype was seen a few times. The chain carries TRBV28 and TRBJ1-2; TRBD1 is a possible D gene (5 bases). Germline loops: CDR1 MDHEN, CDR2 SYDVKM. Trimming cost V 7 bases and J 8 bases, with 20 bases left between them. The CDR3 totals 14 residues. CDR3 bases: TGTGCCAGCAAGTATGGCTATTGGGGCTTCGGCTACACCTTC. It codes for CASKYGYWGFGYTF.

There are many counts of this clonotype. This chain joins TRBV20-1 and TRBJ2-7, with 8 nucleotides matching TRBD1. Germline CDR1 DFQATT, CDR2 SNEGSKA (reference sequence). The junction had 3 bases not matched to a gene; V was cut back by 1 base and J by 4 bases. The CDR3 is 13 residues long. As DNA, the CDR3 is TGCAGTGCTAGAGTCAGGGGGCGTTACGAGCAGTACTTC. Protein: CSARVRGRYEQYF.